This entry describes one TCR beta chain. This clonotype was observed many times. The clone's antigen remains unknown. No clone much larger than this one lies a single base away; base qualities are absent. The sample comes from a study of prognosis after radiotherapy for stage I lung cancer (dated by TCRdb to 2020 to 2022). Background on the whole study: About 20 stage I NSCLC patients were enrolled in Nanjing, China, between 2018 and January 2019. After SBRT, distant metastases developed in about 20% of the 19 patients at a median of approximately 7 months, while the remaining 15 patients had no significant progression. The cohort was made up of roughly 13 men and several women, with a median age of around 68 years and an age range of 53 to 84 years. Every patient was deemed medically inoperable, more than ten because of comorbidities and several because they refused surgery. Concurrent therapy was not administered to any patient alongside SBRT. A total of around 40 blood samples from 20 or so patients were sequenced, with one sample obtained before and one obtained after SBRT for each patient. Tumor histology was squamous cell carcinoma in six or seven patients and adenocarcinoma in under 15. Peripheral blood TCR beta repertoires were profiled in stage I NSCLC patients before and after stereotactic body radiotherapy, and the study then linked these repertoires to distant failure. SBRT was delivered in 3 to 5 fractions with a biologically effective dose of at least 100 Gy, and image-guided IMRT or VMAT was used for delivery. About five patients had oligometastatic NSCLC after their primary tumor was surgically resected, and fourteen patients had newly diagnosed primary stage I lung tumors. What the study reported, not specific to this receptor: After SBRT, the number of unique TCR clones decreased (median roughly 10,000 before versus 6,500 to 7,000 after; Wilcoxon paired P=0.011). The study was limited by its small cohort and short follow-up, and the findings require independent validation. Post-SBRT Shannon entropy and its change from baseline were lower in patients who developed distant metastases; baseline Shannon entropy was not associated with metastases. Whether the expanded TCR clones were tumor-specific was not determined. None of the reported P values were adjusted for multiple comparisons. TRBV and TRBJ usage frequencies reportedly varied with metastasis status, involving two V genes at baseline and several V and two J genes after SBRT.

A history of other malignancies or of prior chemotherapy or radiotherapy was absent in all patients, and node-negative disease was shown on CT and PET/CT in all patients. At each of the two time points, six milliliters of peripheral venous blood were collected into EDTA tubes. Ficoll-Paque Plus density-gradient centrifugation was used to isolate PBMCs. Right after collection, samples were kept at -80 degrees C until analysis. Including the terminal cysteine and phenylalanine, the CDR3 comprises 13 residues. The DNA shown is the 39-base CDR3, in frame from base 1. CDR1 and CDR2 (SNHLY, FYNNEI) derive from the germline V gene. Between the V and J ends, shortened by 0 bases and 8 bases respectively, the junction contains 10 bases. The TCR beta CDR3 region was amplified from genomic DNA by two rounds of multiplex PCR. The first PCR round used primers specific to each TRBV and TRBJ gene, with sequences filed in Chinese patent CN105087789A. The second PCR round used universal primers. The Roche High Pure PCR Template Preparation Kit was used to extract genomic DNA from frozen PBMCs. Paired-end sequencing with 151 bp reads was performed on the libraries using an Illumina HiSeq 3000. Per the original workflow: CutAdapt was used to remove raw reads lacking the multiplex PCR primer sequences. PEAR was used to merge high-quality paired reads into contigs. By aligning each contig to reference sequences, MiXCR assigned the TRB V, D and J gene segments to that contig. To remove sequencing errors, CDR3 sequences were clustered according to base quality and sequence similarity. Diversity was calculated as Shannon entropy divided by the natural log of the number of productive TCR sequences. One minus Shannon entropy divided by the natural log of the number of unique clonotypes was used as the definition of clonality. Progression-free survival cut-offs for repertoire metrics were chosen using the Youden index of ROC curves, with analyses run in R 3.5.3. The public reads were quality trimmed at Q25 with fastp and then assembled into clones with MiXCR by TCRdb, keeping productive beta chains. Identical CDR3 protein sequences are pooled into one entry, listed with their most common genes and DNA. The V and J calls reflect TCRdb's pipeline rather than the authors' work. This sample holds around 30,000 distinct CDR3 sequences; 34% were observed only once. The ten largest clones add up to roughly 15% of the sample.

This sample comprised PBMCs, obtained before or after stereotactic body radiation therapy (not recorded which). This TCR was sampled from a donor at least 50 years old with non-small cell lung cancer. This receptor chain uses TRBV2 and TRBJ1-2; no D gene is confidently identified. The CDR3 has the sequence CASSEAPQGGYTF. The DNA reads TGTGCCAGCAGTGAAGCCCCTCAAGGGGGCTACACCTTC.